The rows below give T cell receptor beta chains drawn from one sample of a study of blood T cells in healthy people across ages. In TCRdb, the 5' RACE reads were re-called with MiXCR into one record per CDR3 protein. The table includes approximately 2,000,000 distinct CDR3 sequences, roughly two fifths detected once. Sequencing input: blood. The receptors here all came from a human donor in good health. CDR3s include the opening cysteine and the closing phenylalanine or tryptophan. A D gene is named only where the DNA matches it firmly. Not every row has a clone size; where given, it reads once, few, many or a size class.

J: TRBJ2-5; D: TRBD2; V: TRBV29-1; size: NA; DNA: TGCAGCGTTGAAGAGAGAGGTGGTGTGGGGGGGACGTTCGCAGAGACCCAGTACTTC; CDR3: CSVEERGGVGGTFAETQYF
J: TRBJ2-3; D: NA; V: TRBV20-1; size: few; DNA: TGCAGTGCCTCCGGGACCATAAGGGCAGATACGCAGTATTTT; CDR3: CSASGTIRADTQYF
J: TRBJ2-4; D: TRBD2; V: TRBV2; size: NA; DNA: TGTGCCAGCAGACTAGCGGGCCCCTATCAGTTGTACTTC; CDR3: CASRLAGPYQLYF
J: TRBJ2-3; D: TRBD1; V: TRBV5-5; size: NA; DNA: TGTGCCAGCAGTTCAGGGGGCGCTCCAGATACGCAGTATTTT; CDR3: CASSSGGAPDTQYF
J: TRBJ2-3; D: NA; V: TRBV5-1; size: NA; DNA: TGCGCCAGCAGCTTGGACCGCGGGGGACACACAGATACGCAGTATTTT; CDR3: CASSLDRGGHTDTQYF
J: TRBJ1-1; D: TRBD1; V: TRBV7-2; size: many; DNA: TGTGCCAGCAGCTTAGGTGGGACAGGGGTCACTGAAGCTTTCTTT; CDR3: CASSLGGTGVTEAFF
J: TRBJ2-7; D: NA; V: TRBV5-1; size: NA; DNA: TGCGCCAGCAGCCCCCAGTTTGGATACGAGCAGTACTTC; CDR3: CASSPQFGYEQYF
J: TRBJ2-7; D: NA; V: TRBV2; size: NA; DNA: TGTGCCAGCAGTGAACAAGAGATATCCTACGAGCAGTACTTC; CDR3: CASSEQEISYEQYF
J: TRBJ2-4; D: NA; V: TRBV10-3; size: many; DNA: TGTGCCATCAGTGAGTCGCTCACAGGGGCCAAAAACATTCAGTACTTC; CDR3: CAISESLTGAKNIQYF
J: TRBJ2-3; D: TRBD1; V: TRBV11-2; size: NA; DNA: TGTGCCAGCAGCTTAACAGGGGGAATGAATACGCAGTATTTT; CDR3: CASSLTGGMNTQYF
J: TRBJ1-5; D: NA; V: TRBV9; size: many; DNA: TGTGCCAGCAGCCAAGAGAGCAATCAGCCCCAGCATTTT; CDR3: CASSQESNQPQHF
J: TRBJ1-2; D: NA; V: TRBV7-9; size: NA; DNA: TGTGCCAGCAGCTCTATGGCAGGACCTCGTGATGGCTACACCTTC; CDR3: CASSSMAGPRDGYTF
J: TRBJ2-1; D: NA; V: TRBV7-2; size: NA; DNA: TGTGCCAGCAGCTCACCGGACGGTTATGAGCAGTTCTTC; CDR3: CASSSPDGYEQFF
J: TRBJ2-1; D: TRBD2; V: TRBV7-2; size: few; DNA: TGTGCCAGCAGCTCCCTCATTATAGCGGGGGGACCCAACAATGAGCAGTTCTTC; CDR3: CASSSLIIAGGPNNEQFF
J: TRBJ1-6; D: TRBD1; V: TRBV20-1; size: few; DNA: TGCAGTGCCACCGGGACAGGGGGTCCTTCACCCCTCCACTTT; CDR3: CSATGTGGPSPLHF
J: TRBJ1-1; D: NA; V: TRBV20-1; size: once; DNA: TGCAGTGCTAGAGAAAGATCCAGGGTGAGGGCTTTCTTT; CDR3: CSARERSRVRAFF
J: TRBJ2-7; D: TRBD2; V: TRBV6-6; size: NA; DNA: TGTGCCAGCAGTTATTTTGTCGGGGGGTACGAGCAGTACTTC; CDR3: CASSYFVGGYEQYF
J: TRBJ2-3; D: NA; V: TRBV15; size: NA; DNA: TGTGCCACCAGCAGAGCGCGAGGGGGGGGAGATACGCAGTATTTT; CDR3: CATSRARGGGDTQYF
J: TRBJ1-4; D: NA; V: TRBV12-3/TRBV12-4; size: few; DNA: TGTGCCAGCAGTCCAGACAGAAATGAAAAACTGTTTTTT; CDR3: CASSPDRNEKLFF
J: TRBJ2-3; D: TRBD2; V: TRBV28; size: NA; DNA: TGTGCCAGCAGTTCCCCTAGCGGGGGGGCCCGAGATACGCAGTATTTT; CDR3: CASSSPSGGARDTQYF
J: TRBJ1-2; D: NA; V: TRBV5-1; size: NA; DNA: TGCGCCAGCAGCTTTGACAGATCCCTCGGCTATGGCTACACCTTC; CDR3: CASSFDRSLGYGYTF
J: TRBJ1-2; D: TRBD1; V: TRBV12-3/TRBV12-4; size: NA; DNA: TGTGCCCGCAGCTTGACAGGGAGTGGCTACACCTTC; CDR3: CARSLTGSGYTF
J: TRBJ2-1; D: NA; V: TRBV5-6; size: NA; DNA: TGTGCCAGCACCCCGGAGGGGTACTCCTACAATGAGCAGTTCTTC; CDR3: CASTPEGYSYNEQFF
J: TRBJ1-3; D: NA; V: TRBV20-1; size: NA; DNA: TGCAGTGCAGCTGGAGACAGGTACTCTGGAAACACCATATATTTT; CDR3: CSAAGDRYSGNTIYF
J: TRBJ1-2; D: TRBD1; V: TRBV20-1; size: NA; DNA: TGCAGTGCTAGACAGGGGGGCTCCTATGGCTACACCTTC; CDR3: CSARQGGSYGYTF
J: TRBJ2-1; D: NA; V: TRBV6-5; size: NA; DNA: TGTGCCAGCAGTCTCCGGGGGATGAGTTTAGGGGAGTTCTTC; CDR3: CASSLRGMSLGEFF
J: TRBJ2-7; D: NA; V: TRBV28; size: once; DNA: TGTGCCAGCAAACTTACCAGGGATTACGAGCAGTACTTC; CDR3: CASKLTRDYEQYF
J: TRBJ2-1; D: TRBD2; V: TRBV20-1; size: NA; DNA: TGCAGTGCTAGTGGAGCGGGGGGGCTTTACCACAATGAGCAGTTCTTC; CDR3: CSASGAGGLYHNEQFF
J: TRBJ2-7; D: TRBD2; V: TRBV28; size: few; DNA: TGTGCCAGCAGGCCGTCCACGGGAGGGTCCTACGAGCAGTACTTC; CDR3: CASRPSTGGSYEQYF
J: TRBJ1-2; D: NA; V: TRBV12-3/TRBV12-4; size: NA; DNA: TGTGCCAGCAGGAGACAAGATAACTATGGCTACACCTTC; CDR3: CASRRQDNYGYTF
J: TRBJ2-1; D: NA; V: TRBV5-1; size: NA; DNA: TGCGCCAGCGCTGGGTGGACCAGGGGAAATGACAATGAGCAGTTCTTC; CDR3: CASAGWTRGNDNEQFF
J: TRBJ2-1; D: TRBD2; V: TRBV29-1; size: few; DNA: TGCAGCGTTGAAGGTATTAGCGGGGGGGCCGGGGTCTCCTACAATGAGCAGTTCTTC; CDR3: CSVEGISGGAGVSYNEQFF
J: TRBJ1-3; D: TRBD1; V: TRBV7-8; size: NA; DNA: TGTGCCAGCGGCCTTCCCCCGGGACAGGGCTCTGGAAACACCATATATTTT; CDR3: CASGLPPGQGSGNTIYF
J: TRBJ1-3; D: NA; V: TRBV6-1; size: NA; DNA: TGTGCCAGCAGCTTGGACAGCCTGGCTTTCTCTGGAAACACCATATATTTT; CDR3: CASSLDSLAFSGNTIYF
J: TRBJ2-7; D: TRBD2; V: TRBV29-1; size: NA; DNA: TGCAGCGTCCGCGTAGCGGGGGACTACGAGCAGTACTTC; CDR3: CSVRVAGDYEQYF
J: TRBJ2-7; D: NA; V: TRBV27; size: many; DNA: TGTGCCAGCAGTTTATACGGAGTAACGGCTCGGTCCCAAAAACAGAGCTCCTACGAGCAGTACTTC; CDR3: CASSLYGVTARSQKQSSYEQYF
J: TRBJ2-1; D: NA; V: TRBV20-1; size: NA; DNA: TGCAGTGCTAGAGATCGGAGCCTAAGTGAGCAGTTCTTC; CDR3: CSARDRSLSEQFF
J: TRBJ2-1; D: NA; V: TRBV27; size: few; DNA: TGTGCCAGCAGTTTATGGGCGGAGGTGTCAAATGAGCAGTTCTTC; CDR3: CASSLWAEVSNEQFF
J: TRBJ2-1; D: TRBD2; V: TRBV13; size: NA; DNA: TGTGCCAGCAGCCCCCGACTAGCGACCGGCGGGAAGTTCTTC; CDR3: CASSPRLATGGKFF
J: TRBJ1-1; D: NA; V: TRBV15; size: few; DNA: TGTGCCACCAGCAGAGGGACTGAAGCTTTCTTT; CDR3: CATSRGTEAFF
J: TRBJ1-1; D: TRBD1; V: TRBV28; size: NA; DNA: TGTGCCAGCAGTTTCCTCCCAAGGGGGCCTGAGGGCCCGAACACTGAAGCTTTCTTT; CDR3: CASSFLPRGPEGPNTEAFF
J: TRBJ1-2; D: NA; V: TRBV7-3; size: NA; DNA: TGTGCCAGCAGCTTAGAAGGGGCCTATGACTACACCTTC; CDR3: CASSLEGAYDYTF
J: TRBJ1-5; D: NA; V: TRBV12-3/TRBV12-4; size: NA; DNA: TGTGCCAGCAGTTTAACGAGGGTTAGCAATCAGCCCCAGCATTTT; CDR3: CASSLTRVSNQPQHF